A single sample is the source of the 9 T cell receptor beta chains below, sequenced in a study of PD-1 blockade in classical Hodgkin lymphoma. Assay: immunoSEQ multiplex PCR; the TCRdb copy retains only in-frame clones and omits some. The repertoire has some 30,000 clones, around nine tenths of them found once; the top ten carry 0.3%. Time point defined: cycle 4 day 1 (C4D1), after less than 7 weeks of nivolumab. The patients all showed relapse after autologous stem cell transplantation, while their brentuximab vedotin exposure varied. Negative magnetic selection isolated CD4+ T cells from thawed PBMCs. This specimen was CD4+ T cells from blood, taken before the fourth cycle of nivolumab. Every receptor here comes from a human donor with classical Hodgkin lymphoma.

This chain uses TRBV18 with TRBJ2-5; D is ambiguous. The V gene lost 0 bases and the J gene lost 1 base, with 3 bases spanning the gap. CDR1 and CDR2 from the germline V gene are KGHSH and LQKENI. The CDR3 extends over 13 amino acids. The CDR3 spells CASSPPSQETQYF. The CDR3 coding sequence is TGTGCCAGCTCACCACCCAGCCAAGAGACCCAGTACTTC.

Comments on this clone: The same CDR3 also results from other DNA sequences found in this sample. The chain employs TRBV20-1 and TRBJ1-2; no clear D. The CDR3 contains 9 residues. Trimming took off 5 bases at V and 4 bases at J, with 2 bases between the two ends. CDR1 is DFQATT, CDR2 SNEGSKA, per germline (reference sequence). CDR3 sequence reads: CSAGYGYTF. DNA for the CDR3: TGCAGTGCTGGCTATGGCTACACCTTC.

The J gene is TRBJ1-1, the V gene TRBV6-5; D remains unclear. V lost 7 bases and J lost 0, with 9 bases in between. Germline V gives CDR1 MNHEY, CDR2 SVGAGI. The CDR3 loop spans 13 amino acids. The CDR3 reads CASTLSVNTEAFF. The CDR3 DNA is TGTGCCAGCACCCTCAGCGTGAACACTGAAGCTTTCTTT.

The rearrangement links TRBV6-6 to TRBJ2-7, with D perhaps being TRBD1 or TRBD2 (5 bases each). Germline V gene data show CDR1 as MNHNY and CDR2 as SVGAGI (reference sequence). V dropped 0 bases and J dropped 5 bases, with 11 bases sitting between them. The CDR3 loop spans 14 amino acids. CDR3 nucleotides: TGTGCCAGCAGTTACTCGAAAGGGACCCACGAGCAGTACTTC. Translated: CASSYSKGTHEQYF.

J is TRBJ2-5 and V is TRBV5-6, with a weak D call TRBD1 (6 bases). Trimming pared 1 base from V and 2 bases from J, leaving 12 bases between. The CDR3 runs to 15 residues. Per the germline V gene, CDR1 is SGHDT and CDR2 is YYEEEE. CDR3 sequence: CASSLLRTVQETQYF. The DNA for the CDR3 is TGTGCCAGCAGCTTGTTGAGGACAGTTCAAGAGACCCAGTACTTC. Full variable domain (outside the CDR3, taken from reference TRBV5-6 and TRBJ2-5): DAGVTQSPTHLIKTRGQQVTLRCSPKSGHDTVSWYQQALGQGPQFIFQYYEEEERQRGNFPDRFSGHQFPNYSSELNVNALLLGDSALYLCASSLLRTVQETQYFGPGTRLLVL.

The chain is built from TRBV27 and TRBJ2-3; D uncertain. The CDR3 contains 14 residues. Germline lookup yields CDR1 MNHEY and CDR2 SMNVEV (reference sequence). V shed 6 bases and J shed 0 bases, with 10 bases lying between them. The CDR3 region is CASSPRPSTDTQYF. The CDR3 DNA reads TGTGCCAGCAGCCCAAGACCTAGCACAGATACGCAGTATTTT.

The DNA for the CDR3 is TGTGCCAGCAGTGAAGGACAGGGGAATCCCAATCTAAGATCCAAGTTGAACACTGAAGCTTTCTTT. Amino acids: CASSEGQGNPNLRSKLNTEAFF. This rearrangement joins TRBV6-1 to TRBJ1-1; 8 bases map to TRBD1. CDR3 length equals 22 residues. Germline V lookup: CDR1 MNHNS, CDR2 SASEGT. The V and J ends lost 1 base and 0 bases, in that order; junction bases with no gene match: 22.

The chain is built from TRBV5-5 and TRBJ1-1; D is undetermined. The length of the CDR3 is 15 residues. The ends were cut back, 0 bases at V and 0 bases at J, with 9 bases in the middle. Germline values: CDR1 SGHKS, CDR2 YYEKEE (reference sequence). The CDR3 here is CASSLAGPLNTEAFF. DNA for the CDR3: TGTGCCAGCAGCTTGGCAGGACCCTTGAACACTGAAGCTTTCTTT.

This clone was detected only once. The chain couples TRBV10-3 to TRBJ1-2; 9 nucleotides align to TRBD1. The CDR3 runs to 14 residues. Germline loops: CDR1 ENHRY, CDR2 SYGVKD. The J segment lost 0 bases and the V segment lost 6 bases, leaving 2 bases of the junction unmatched. The CDR3 sequence: CAISGTGTNYGYTF. CDR3 DNA sequence: TGTGCCATCAGCGGGACAGGGACTAACTATGGCTACACCTTC.